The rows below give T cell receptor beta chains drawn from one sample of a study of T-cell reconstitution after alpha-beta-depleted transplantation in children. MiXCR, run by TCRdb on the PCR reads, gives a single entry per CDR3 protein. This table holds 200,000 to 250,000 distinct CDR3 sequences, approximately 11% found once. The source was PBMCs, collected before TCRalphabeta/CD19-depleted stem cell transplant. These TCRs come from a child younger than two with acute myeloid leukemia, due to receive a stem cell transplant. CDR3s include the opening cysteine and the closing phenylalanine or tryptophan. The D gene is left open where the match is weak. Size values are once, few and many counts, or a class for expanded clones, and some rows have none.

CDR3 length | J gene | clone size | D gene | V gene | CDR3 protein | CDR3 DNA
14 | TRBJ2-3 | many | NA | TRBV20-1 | CSAYRARSTDTQYF | TGCAGTGCTTACAGGGCAAGGAGCACAGATACGCAGTATTTT
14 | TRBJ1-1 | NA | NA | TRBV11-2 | CASSFRGADTEAFF | TGTGCCAGCAGCTTCCGGGGGGCGGACACTGAAGCTTTCTTT
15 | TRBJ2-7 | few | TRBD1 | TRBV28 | CASSTPGGQSYEQYF | TGTGCCAGCAGTACCCCAGGGGGACAATCTTACGAGCAGTACTTC
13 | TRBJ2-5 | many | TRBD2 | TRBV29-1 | CSVEPGLQETQYF | TGCAGCGTTGAACCGGGACTACAAGAGACCCAGTACTTC
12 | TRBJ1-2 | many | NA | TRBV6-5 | CASIAPFGGYTF | TGTGCCAGCATTGCGCCCTTCGGTGGCTACACCTTC
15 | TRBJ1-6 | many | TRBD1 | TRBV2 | CASRIIGQGSAPLHF | TGTGCCAGCAGAATAATAGGACAGGGGTCCGCACCCCTCCACTTT
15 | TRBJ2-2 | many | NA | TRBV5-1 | CASNRDTLNTGELFF | TGCGCCAGCAATCGGGACACCCTTAACACCGGGGAGCTGTTTTTT
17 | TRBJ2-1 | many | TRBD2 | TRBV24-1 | CATSGRLAGALRDEQFF | TGTGCCACCAGTGGGAGACTAGCGGGGGCTCTTAGGGATGAGCAGTTCTTC
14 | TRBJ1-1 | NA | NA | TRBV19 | CASSISGDGTEAFF | TGTGCCAGTAGTATATCAGGGGATGGGACTGAAGCTTTCTTT
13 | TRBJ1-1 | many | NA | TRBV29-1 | CSALTGFNTEAFF | TGCAGCGCCCTGACAGGATTTAACACTGAAGCTTTCTTT
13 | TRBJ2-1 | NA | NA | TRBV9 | CASSALTSNEQFF | TGTGCCAGCAGCGCTTTGACTAGCAATGAGCAGTTCTTC